This section outlines one TCR beta chain sequence together with its context. Germline lookup yields CDR1 ENHRY and CDR2 SYGVKD. The CDR3 consists of 13 residues. The V gene lost 3 bases and the J gene lost 7 bases, with 12 bases spanning the gap. The protocol was immunoSEQ multiplex PCR, while the TCRdb copy is restricted to in-frame clones and leaves out a portion. The table includes some 200,000 clones, approximately 70% detected once. The data were obtained in a study of shared clonotypes between healthy human individuals. V is TRBV10-3 and J is TRBJ1-1; a weak D match, TRBD1 (6 bases). Material for sequencing was memory CD4+ T cells sorted from blood. Subset described: CD45RA-negative fraction. This TCR came from a man younger than 40 in good health. CDR3: CAISDHRESEAFF. The CDR3 DNA reads TGTGCCATCAGTGATCACAGGGAGAGTGAAGCTTTCTTT.